Listed below are T cell receptor beta chains from one sample, sequenced in a study of blood T cell dynamics during melanoma immunotherapy. Sequenced by immunoSEQ multiplex PCR; TCRdb stores in-frame clones only, minus some. Of some 10,000 clones in the sample, 75% to 90% were seen once. Sequenced material: blood, taken from a patient treated with checkpoint blockade. The receptors stem from a human donor with melanoma. CDR3s include the opening cysteine and the closing phenylalanine or tryptophan. Each record gives: J gene, V gene, D gene, clone size, CDR3 protein, CDR3 DNA. D genes are given only for firm matches. A row's size may be missing; if present it is once, few, many or a size class.

TRBJ2-2 TRBV10-3 TRBD1 . CASQGQANTGELFF TGTGCCAGCCAGGGACAGGCGAACACCGGGGAGCTGTTTTTT
TRBJ2-3 TRBV6-1 TRBD2 . CASSEISGAVTDTQYF TGTGCCAGCAGTGAAATTAGCGGGGCCGTCACAGATACGCAGTATTTT
TRBJ1-5 TRBV10-2 . . CASSEFRQGNQPQHF TGCGCCAGCAGTGAGTTCAGACAGGGCAATCAGCCCCAGCATTTT
TRBJ1-4 TRBV14 . once CASSRGSRRYEKLFF TGTGCCAGCAGCCGGGGAAGTCGTCGCTATGAAAAACTGTTTTTT
TRBJ2-5 TRBV5-1 TRBD2 . CASSPASGGARETQYF TGCGCCAGCAGCCCAGCTAGCGGGGGGGCGCGAGAGACCCAGTACTTC
TRBJ2-1 TRBV19 TRBD2 . CASSISAGGSYNEQFF TGTGCCAGTAGTATAAGTGCGGGGGGCTCCTACAATGAGCAGTTCTTC
TRBJ2-1 TRBV6-1 . . CASSDGVIPYNEQFF TGTGCCAGCAGTGACGGGGTAATTCCCTACAATGAGCAGTTCTTC
TRBJ2-5 TRBV5-4 . . CASSPEGTGRKTQYF TGTGCCAGCAGCCCCGAAGGTACAGGGCGGAAGACCCAGTACTTC
TRBJ2-3 TRBV4-2 . . CASSQSRGELDTQYF TGTGCCAGCAGCCAAAGTAGGGGGGAATTAGATACGCAGTATTTT
TRBJ1-5 TRBV15 . once CATSRDRLGAGQPQHF TGTGCCACCAGCAGAGATCGGCTGGGGGCAGGTCAGCCCCAGCATTTT
TRBJ1-6 TRBV6-1 . . CASSEWGERSSSYNSPLHF TGTGCCAGCAGTGAATGGGGGGAGAGATCGAGCTCCTATAATTCACCCCTCCACTTT